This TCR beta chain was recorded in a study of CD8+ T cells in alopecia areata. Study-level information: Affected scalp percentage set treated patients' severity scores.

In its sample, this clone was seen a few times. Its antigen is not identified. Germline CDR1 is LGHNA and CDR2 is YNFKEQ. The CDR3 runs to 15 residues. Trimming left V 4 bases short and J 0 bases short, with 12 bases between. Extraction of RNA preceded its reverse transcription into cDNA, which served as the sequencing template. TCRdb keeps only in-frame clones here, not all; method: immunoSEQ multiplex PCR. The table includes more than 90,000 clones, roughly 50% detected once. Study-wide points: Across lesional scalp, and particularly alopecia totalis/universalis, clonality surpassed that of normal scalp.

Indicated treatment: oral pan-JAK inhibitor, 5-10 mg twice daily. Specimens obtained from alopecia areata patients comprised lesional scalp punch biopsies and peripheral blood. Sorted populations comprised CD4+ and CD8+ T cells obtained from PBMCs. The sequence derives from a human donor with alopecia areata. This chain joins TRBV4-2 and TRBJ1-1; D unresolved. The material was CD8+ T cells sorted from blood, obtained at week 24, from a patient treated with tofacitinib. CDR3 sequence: CASSPLLGMNTEAFF. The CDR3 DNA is TGTGCCAGCAGCCCTCTCCTTGGGATGAACACTGAAGCTTTCTTT.